Ten or more counts support the clone carrying this T cell receptor (beta chain). What it recognizes is unknown. The template was RNA from unsorted bulk tissue. Chemotherapy-naive patients with new lung cancer underwent thoracic surgery in China, August–late 2014. The germline CDR1 and CDR2 sequences are MDHEN and SYDVKM. The V segment lost 8 bases and the J segment 4 bases; nucleotides outside the gene matches: 14. The CDR3 has 16 residues. The data were taken from a study of tumor and adjacent non-tumor tissue in lung cancer. Whole-study results and caveats: Tumor tissue had significantly higher TCR diversity than normal lung. Top 100 clones took a larger repertoire share in normal lung. Shorter survival was associated with higher TCR diversity in tumors.

Three rounds of nested PCR, following a modified ARM-PCR protocol, produced the TCRbeta library. From the multiplex PCR reads, TCRdb called clonotypes with MiXCR, one entry per CDR3 protein. This sample has around 200,000 distinct CDR3 sequences; less than 80% occur once, and the top ten carry approximately 25%. The source material was lung tumor tissue. The chain carries TRBV28 and TRBJ1-5, with 7 bases lining up with TRBD1. The sequence derives from a man aged 55 to 70 with non-small cell lung cancer. The CDR3: CASPPRQGDVNQPQHF. CDR3 DNA sequence: TGTGCCAGCCCTCCCCGACAGGGAGACGTAAATCAGCCCCAGCATTTT.